This TCR beta chain was sequenced for a study of T cells after yellow fever vaccination. The study, taken as a whole, reports: Reappearance after the booster was observed for most primary-vaccination clones (around 96% CD4, about 91% CD8). Weaker in magnitude, the secondary response showed a faster peak on day 5 versus 15.

With regard to this clonotype: Its antigen is still unknown.

The 5'RACE template-switching step produced TCR cDNA and added a universal primer site and UMIs. TCRdb re-called the 5' RACE reads with MiXCR, one entry per CDR3 protein. There are 400,000 to 450,000 distinct CDR3 sequences in the sample; 15% to 20% occur only once, and roughly a sixth lies in the top ten. From germline, CDR1 is LGHNA and CDR2 YSLEER. The CDR3 is made up of 16 amino acids. Trimming shortened V by 1 base and J by 0 bases, and 11 bases separated the two germline ends. Sequences were derived from PBMCs, sampled before the yellow fever booster vaccination. The clonotype was recovered from a man younger than 30 who received the YFV17D yellow fever vaccine. The chain recombines TRBV4-3 with TRBJ2-3; a weak D match, TRBD1 (5 bases). The CDR3 region is CASSQGQGPSTDTQYF. The DNA of the CDR3 is TGCGCCAGCAGCCAAGGTCAGGGTCCTAGCACAGATACGCAGTATTTT.